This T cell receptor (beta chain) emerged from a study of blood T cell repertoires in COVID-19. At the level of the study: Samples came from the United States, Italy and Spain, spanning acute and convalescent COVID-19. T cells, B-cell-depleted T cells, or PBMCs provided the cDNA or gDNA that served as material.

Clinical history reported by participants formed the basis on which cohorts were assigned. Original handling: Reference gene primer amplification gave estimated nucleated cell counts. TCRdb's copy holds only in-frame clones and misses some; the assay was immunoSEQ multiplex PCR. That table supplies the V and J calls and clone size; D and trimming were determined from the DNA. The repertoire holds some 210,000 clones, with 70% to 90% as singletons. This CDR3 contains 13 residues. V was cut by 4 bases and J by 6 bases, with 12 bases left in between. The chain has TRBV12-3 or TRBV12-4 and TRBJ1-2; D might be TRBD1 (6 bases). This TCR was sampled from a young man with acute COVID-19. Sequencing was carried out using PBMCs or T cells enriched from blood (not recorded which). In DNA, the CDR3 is TGTGCCAGCAGTTGGGGGGGGACAAATGGCTACACCTTC. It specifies CASSWGGTNGYTF.